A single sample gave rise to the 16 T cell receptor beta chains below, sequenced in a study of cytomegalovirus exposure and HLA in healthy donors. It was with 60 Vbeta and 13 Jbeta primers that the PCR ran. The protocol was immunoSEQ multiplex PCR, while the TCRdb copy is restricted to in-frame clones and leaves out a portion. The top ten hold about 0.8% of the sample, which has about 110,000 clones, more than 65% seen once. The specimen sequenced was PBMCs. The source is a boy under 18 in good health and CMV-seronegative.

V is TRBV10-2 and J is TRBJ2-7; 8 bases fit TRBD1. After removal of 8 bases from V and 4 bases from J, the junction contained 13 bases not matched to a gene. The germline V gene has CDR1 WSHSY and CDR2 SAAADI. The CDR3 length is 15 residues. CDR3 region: CASLIPVRGQYEQYF. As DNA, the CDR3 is TGCGCCAGCTTAATCCCGGTCAGGGGGCAGTACGAGCAGTACTTC.

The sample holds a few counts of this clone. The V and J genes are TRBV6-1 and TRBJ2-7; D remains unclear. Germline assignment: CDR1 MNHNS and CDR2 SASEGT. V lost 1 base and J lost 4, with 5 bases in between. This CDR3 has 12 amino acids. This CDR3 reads CASSEGSYEQYF. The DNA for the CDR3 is TGTGCCAGCAGTGAAGGGAGTTACGAGCAGTACTTC.

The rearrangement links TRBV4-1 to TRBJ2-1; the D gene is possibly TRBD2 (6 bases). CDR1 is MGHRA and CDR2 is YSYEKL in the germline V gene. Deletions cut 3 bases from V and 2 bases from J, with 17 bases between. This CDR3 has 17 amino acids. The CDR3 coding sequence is TGCGCCAGCAGCCATCCGGGACTTTCCTTCGCCTACAATGAGCAGTTCTTC. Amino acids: CASSHPGLSFAYNEQFF.

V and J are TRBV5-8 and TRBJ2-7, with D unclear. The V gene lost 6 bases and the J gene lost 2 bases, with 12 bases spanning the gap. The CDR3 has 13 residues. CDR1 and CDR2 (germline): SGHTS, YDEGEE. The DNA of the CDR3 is TGTGCCAGCACTAGTATCATTCCCTACGAGCAGTACTTC. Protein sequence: CASTSIIPYEQYF.

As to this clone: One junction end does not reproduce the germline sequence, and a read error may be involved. CDR3 sequence (DNA): TGTGCCAGCAGTGAAGGCCAGGTCCGAGTCTTC. Protein: CASSEGQVRVF. V is TRBV6-1 and J is TRBJ2-7; D is unresolved. Germline-derived CDR1 and CDR2 are MNHNS and SASEGT. CDR3 size: 11 residues.

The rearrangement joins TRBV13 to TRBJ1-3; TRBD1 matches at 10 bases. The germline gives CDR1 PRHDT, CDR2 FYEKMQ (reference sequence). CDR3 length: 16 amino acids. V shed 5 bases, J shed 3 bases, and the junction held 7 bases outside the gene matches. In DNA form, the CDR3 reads TGTGCCAGCAGCCCCCGACAGGGGGCCTATGGAAACACCATATATTTT. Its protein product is CASSPRQGAYGNTIYF.

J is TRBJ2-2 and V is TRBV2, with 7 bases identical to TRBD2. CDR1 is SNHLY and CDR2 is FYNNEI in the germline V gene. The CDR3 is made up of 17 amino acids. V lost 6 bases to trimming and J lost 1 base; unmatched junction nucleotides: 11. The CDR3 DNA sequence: TGTGCCAGCAGCCTACCTCAGGCGGGGGTGAACACCGGGGAGCTGTTTTTT. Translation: CASSLPQAGVNTGELFF.

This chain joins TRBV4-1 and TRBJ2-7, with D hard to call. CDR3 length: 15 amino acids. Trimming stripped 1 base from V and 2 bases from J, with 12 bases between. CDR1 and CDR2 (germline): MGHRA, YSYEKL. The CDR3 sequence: CASSQVPDITYEQYF. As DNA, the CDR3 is TGCGCCAGCAGCCAAGTCCCCGACATTACCTACGAGCAGTACTTC.

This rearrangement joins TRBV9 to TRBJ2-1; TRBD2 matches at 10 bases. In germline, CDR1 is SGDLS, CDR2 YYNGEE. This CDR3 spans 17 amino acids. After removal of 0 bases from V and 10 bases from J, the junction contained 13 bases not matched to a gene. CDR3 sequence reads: CASSVGVGLAGVYEQFF. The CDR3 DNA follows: TGTGCCAGCAGCGTAGGAGTTGGGCTAGCGGGGGTTTACGAGCAGTTCTTC.

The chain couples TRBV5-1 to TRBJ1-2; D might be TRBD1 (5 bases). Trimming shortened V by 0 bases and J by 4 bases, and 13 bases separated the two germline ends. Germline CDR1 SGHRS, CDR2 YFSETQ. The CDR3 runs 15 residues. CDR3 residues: CASSLDSSQGYGYTF. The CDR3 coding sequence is TGCGCCAGCAGCTTGGACAGCTCCCAGGGCTATGGCTACACCTTC. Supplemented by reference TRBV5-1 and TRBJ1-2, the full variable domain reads KAGVTQTPRYLIKTRGQQVTLSCSPISGHRSVSWYQQTPGQGLQFLFEYFSETQRNKGNFPGRFSGRQFSNSRSEMNVSTLELGDSALYLCASSLDSSQGYGYTFGSGTRLTVV.

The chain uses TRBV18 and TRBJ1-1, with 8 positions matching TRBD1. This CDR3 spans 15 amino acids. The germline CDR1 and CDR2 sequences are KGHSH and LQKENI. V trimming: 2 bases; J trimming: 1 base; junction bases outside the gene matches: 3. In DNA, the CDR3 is TGTGCCAGCTCACCATCGGGACAGGCGAACACTGAAGCTTTCTTT. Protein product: CASSPSGQANTEAFF.

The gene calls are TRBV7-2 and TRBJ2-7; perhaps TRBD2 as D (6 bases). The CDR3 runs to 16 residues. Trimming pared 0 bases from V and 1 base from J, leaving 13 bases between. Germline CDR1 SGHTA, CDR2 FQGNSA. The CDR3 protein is CASSLAAGLASYEQYF. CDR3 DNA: TGTGCCAGCAGCTTAGCTGCGGGGCTAGCGTCCTACGAGCAGTACTTC. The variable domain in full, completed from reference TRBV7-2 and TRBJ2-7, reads GAGVSQSPSNKVTEKGKDVELRCDPISGHTALYWYRQSLGQGLEFLIYFQGNSAPDKSGLPSDRFSAERTGGSVSTLTIQRTQQEDSAVYLCASSLAAGLASYEQYFGPGTRLTVT.

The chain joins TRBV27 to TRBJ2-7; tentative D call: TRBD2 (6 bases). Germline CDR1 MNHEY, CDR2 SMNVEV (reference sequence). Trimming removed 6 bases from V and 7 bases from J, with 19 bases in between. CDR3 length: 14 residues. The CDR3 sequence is CASRHPGTPREQYF. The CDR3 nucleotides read TGTGCCAGCAGACATCCGGGGACTCCAAGGGAGCAGTACTTC.

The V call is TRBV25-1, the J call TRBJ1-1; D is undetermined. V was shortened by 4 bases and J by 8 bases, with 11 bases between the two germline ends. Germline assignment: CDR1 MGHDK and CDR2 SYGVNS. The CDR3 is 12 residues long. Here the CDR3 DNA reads TGTGCCAGCAGTGGCCCGCGAGGCGAAGCTTTCTTT. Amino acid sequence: CASSGPRGEAFF. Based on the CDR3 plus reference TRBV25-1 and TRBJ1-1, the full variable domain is EADIYQTPRYLVIGTGKKITLECSQTMGHDKMYWYQQDPGMELHLIHYSYGVNSTEKGDLSSESTVSRIRTEHFPLTLESARPSHTSQYLCASSGPRGEAFFGQGTRLTVV.

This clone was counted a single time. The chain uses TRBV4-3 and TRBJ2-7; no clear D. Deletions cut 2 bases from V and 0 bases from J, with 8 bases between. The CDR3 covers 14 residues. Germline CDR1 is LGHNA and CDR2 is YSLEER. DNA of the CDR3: TGCGCCAGCAGCCAATCATGGCCCTCCTACGAGCAGTACTTC. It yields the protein CASSQSWPSYEQYF.

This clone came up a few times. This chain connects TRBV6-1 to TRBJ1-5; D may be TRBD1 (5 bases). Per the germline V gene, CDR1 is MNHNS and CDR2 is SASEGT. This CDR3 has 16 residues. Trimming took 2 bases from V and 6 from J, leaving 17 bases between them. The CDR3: CASSEMGAGRGQPQHF. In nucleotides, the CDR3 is TGTGCCAGCAGTGAAATGGGTGCGGGGAGGGGTCAGCCCCAGCATTTT.